The 15 T cell receptor beta chains in this list originate from one sample, sequenced in a study of OX40 agonist ivuxolimab in advanced cancers. Sequencing was performed with immunoSEQ multiplex PCR; in TCRdb, only in-frame clones are kept and a portion is missing. In the table there are around 17,000 clones, more than 70% of which are singletons. The material sequenced was CD4+ or CD8+ T cells sorted from blood, taken in a trial of the OX40 agonist ivuxolimab. The source of these receptors is an adult with an advanced solid tumor such as melanoma, head and neck, liver or kidney cancer.

The chain employs TRBV7-9 and TRBJ2-7; D remains unclear. Looked up from germline, CDR1 is SEHNR and CDR2 is FQNEAQ (reference sequence). The ends were cut back, 5 bases at V and 1 base at J, with 6 bases in the middle. The length of the CDR3 is 12 residues. In DNA, the CDR3 is TGTGCCAGCAGCCTAGGGTCCTACGAGCAGTACTTC. Protein: CASSLGSYEQYF.

V and J are TRBV28 and TRBJ2-3, with a weak D call TRBD1 (8 bases). V was pared by 6 bases and J by 3 bases, with 16 bases between. CDR1 is MDHEN, CDR2 SYDVKM, per germline. There are 15 residues in the CDR3. DNA for the CDR3: TGTGCCAGCAGCCGGACAGGGAGGGGTACAGATACGCAGTATTTT. This translates into CASSRTGRGTDTQYF.

This chain links TRBV27 with TRBJ2-1; 11 bases match TRBD2. The CDR3 consists of 14 residues. Germline CDR1 reads MNHEY; CDR2 reads SMNVEV (reference sequence). Germline trimming cut 8 bases from V and 10 bases from J; bases unmatched to any gene: 10. CDR3 nucleotides: TGTGCCAGCGCATCAGGGACTAGCGGTGTGGAGCAGTTCTTC. Its protein is CASASGTSGVEQFF.

This clone was seen a handful of times. The chain employs TRBV5-6 and TRBJ1-2; 9 bases are shared with TRBD1. The CDR3 is made up of 14 amino acids. The junction had 4 bases not matched to a gene; V was cut back by 3 bases and J by 4 bases. CDR1 and CDR2 from the germline V gene are SGHDT and YYEEEE. The CDR3 nucleotides read TGTGCCAGCAGCTGGGGGACAGGGAGCTATGGCTACACCTTC. It yields the protein CASSWGTGSYGYTF.

The chain links TRBV9 to TRBJ2-3, with 7 bases aligning to TRBD1. CDR3 length: 14 residues. Germline assignment: CDR1 SGDLS and CDR2 YYNGEE. Trimming removed 6 bases from V and 4 bases from J; junction bases left unmatched: 8. CDR3 DNA: TGTGCCAGCACCCTGACAGGGTTACCAGATACGCAGTATTTT. Translation: CASTLTGLPDTQYF.

The rearrangement links TRBV11-1 to TRBJ2-2; 7 bases line up with TRBD1. Losses at the gene ends were 5 bases for V and 5 bases for J; bases not matched to a gene: 8. CDR1 and CDR2 from the germline V gene are SGHAT and FQDESV (reference sequence). This CDR3 comprises 15 residues. CDR3 in DNA: TGTGCCAGCAGCGTGTACAGGGGACGTACCGGGGAGCTGTTTTTT. Translation: CASSVYRGRTGELFF.

V and J are TRBV7-9 and TRBJ1-1; tentatively, D is TRBD1 (5 bases). V was cut by 3 bases and J by 3 bases, with 23 bases left in between. Looked up from germline, CDR1 is SEHNR and CDR2 is FQNEAQ (reference sequence). CDR3 length equals 18 residues. Written as DNA, the CDR3 is TGTGCCAGCAGCTTCCCCCGCTTCCATGGGGGTTGGGACACTGAAGCTTTCTTT. Translation gives CASSFPRFHGGWDTEAFF.

The J gene is TRBJ1-5, the V gene TRBV5-6; a weak D match, TRBD1 (6 bases). The CDR3 totals 14 residues. V was pared by 4 bases and J by 6 bases, with 14 bases between. CDR1 SGHDT and CDR2 YYEEEE come from the germline V gene. The CDR3 region is CASSHRDTSQPQHF. The CDR3, as DNA: TGTGCCAGCAGCCACAGGGATACTAGTCAGCCCCAGCATTTT.

The chain recombines TRBV7-9 with TRBJ1-2; D gene uncertain. Germline CDR1 and CDR2: SEHNR and FQNEAQ (reference sequence). The CDR3 totals 14 residues. V shed 3 bases and J shed 5 bases, with 13 bases lying between them. The CDR3 DNA sequence: TGTGCCAGCAGCTTCCCTGGGGAAGGTTATGGCTACACCTTC. Translation: CASSFPGEGYGYTF.

V is TRBV15 and J is TRBJ2-3; D unclear. Germline V lookup: CDR1 LNHNV, CDR2 YYDKDF (reference sequence). V gave up 0 bases and J gave up 6 bases, with 13 bases separating them. The CDR3 extends over 15 amino acids. CDR3 region: CATSREDRVTDTQYF. In DNA, the CDR3 is TGTGCCACCAGCAGAGAAGACCGGGTTACCGATACGCAGTATTTT.

This clone was detected once. J is TRBJ1-5 and V is TRBV2; D is unclear. Trimming cost V 3 bases and J 0 bases, with 9 bases left between them. CDR1 and CDR2 (germline): SNHLY, FYNNEI. The CDR3 totals 15 residues. CDR3 sequence reads: CASSDVGTSNQPQHF. CDR3 coding DNA: TGTGCCAGCAGTGACGTAGGTACTAGCAATCAGCCCCAGCATTTT.

The V call is TRBV7-9, the J call TRBJ1-2; no clear D. In germline, CDR1 is SEHNR, CDR2 FQNEAQ (reference sequence). The CDR3 has 12 amino acids. V dropped 4 bases and J dropped 2 bases, with 5 bases sitting between them. CDR3 protein: CASSSLNYGYTF. In DNA form, the CDR3 reads TGTGCCAGCAGCTCACTAAACTATGGCTACACCTTC.

This clone is medium-sized (0.01 to 0.1%) within its sample. This chain joins TRBV5-5 and TRBJ2-7; TRBD1 matches 9 bases. After removal of 3 bases from V and 2 bases from J, the junction contained 9 bases not matched to a gene. CDR1 is SGHKS and CDR2 is YYEKEE in the germline V gene (reference sequence). This CDR3 comprises 16 residues. The CDR3 DNA sequence: TGTGCCAGCAGCTCTGACCGGGACAGGGTGACCTACGAGCAGTACTTC. Its translation is CASSSDRDRVTYEQYF.

The gene calls are TRBV6-4 and TRBJ2-5, with a possible D match to TRBD1 (6 bases). This CDR3 comprises 12 residues. Germline-derived CDR1 and CDR2 are MRHNA and SNTAGT. The DNA for the CDR3 is TGTGCTAAGCTCGACAGGCAAGAGACCCAGTACTTC. Its translation: CAKLDRQETQYF.

The V and J genes are TRBV9 and TRBJ2-7; weak D call: TRBD1 (6 bases). The CDR3 is made up of 12 amino acids. CDR1 and CDR2 from the germline V gene are SGDLS and YYNGEE. Deletions cut 0 bases from V and 6 bases from J, with 7 bases between. The CDR3 loop reads CASSVARGEQYF. CDR3 nucleotide sequence: TGTGCCAGCAGCGTAGCCAGGGGCGAGCAGTACTTC.